The 14 T cell receptor beta chains in this list originate from one sample, sequenced in a study of blood T cell repertoires in COVID-19. Sequenced by immunoSEQ multiplex PCR; TCRdb stores in-frame clones only, minus some. The repertoire includes about 130,000 clones, 86% of them detected once, and 5% to 6.5% sits in the top ten. Sequencing input: peripheral blood. These receptors were collected from a human donor in a cohort sampled during active COVID-19.

The CDR3 DNA sequence: TGTGCCAGCATGGGAGTTATGAACACTGAAGCTTTCTTT. Translated, it gives CASMGVMNTEAFF. The chain joins TRBV2 to TRBJ1-1; D is ambiguous. This CDR3 has 13 amino acids. Germline V gene lookup returns CDR1 SNHLY and CDR2 FYNNEI. V dropped 7 bases and J dropped 0 bases, with 9 bases sitting between them.

The chain is built from TRBV29-1 and TRBJ2-7; 7 nucleotides match TRBD1. J gave up 5 bases and V 7 bases, and 8 bases lay outside the gene matches. CDR1 and CDR2 (germline): SQVTM, ANQGSEA. The CDR3 contains 12 residues. The CDR3 DNA sequence: TGCAGCGCCAGGGACAGAGCTGACGAGCAGTACTTC. It encodes CSARDRADEQYF.

The CDR3 nucleotides read TGTGCCAGCAGCCCTGGGGGGATCGGTCAGCCCCAGCATTTT. Residues: CASSPGGIGQPQHF. The J gene is TRBJ1-5, the V gene TRBV9; perhaps TRBD1 as D (5 bases). Trimming shortened V by 4 bases and J by 6 bases, and 14 bases separated the two germline ends. The germline gives CDR1 SGDLS, CDR2 YYNGEE. This CDR3 is built from 14 residues.

The rearrangement joins TRBV9 to TRBJ2-1, with a weak D call TRBD2 (6 bases). V was trimmed by 0 bases and J by 9 bases, leaving 19 bases between them. There are 16 residues in the CDR3. The V gene's germline CDR1 is SGDLS and CDR2 YYNGEE. CDR3: CASSVDGGDYSGEQFF. The CDR3 region has the DNA TGTGCCAGCAGCGTAGACGGGGGAGACTACAGTGGTGAGCAGTTCTTC.

V is TRBV4-1 and J is TRBJ1-1, with 7 bases that match TRBD1. The CDR3 sequence is 15 residues long. Germline V gene sequence: CDR1 MGHRA, CDR2 YSYEKL. The V gene end was trimmed by 3 bases and the J gene end by 1 base; junction bases not matched to a gene: 5. The CDR3 here is CASSHPGTANTEAFF. Written as DNA, the CDR3 is TGCGCCAGCAGCCATCCCGGGACAGCGAACACTGAAGCTTTCTTT.

This chain uses TRBV5-1 with TRBJ2-1, with 9 bases lining up with TRBD1. The CDR3 runs 17 residues. Germline values: CDR1 SGHRS, CDR2 YFSETQ. V gave up 4 bases and J gave up 6 bases; unmatched junction bases: 14. The CDR3 spells CASSPNGDRVPLNEQFF. DNA of the CDR3: TGCGCCAGCAGCCCTAATGGGGACAGGGTCCCTCTCAATGAGCAGTTCTTC.

V gene TRBV6-2 or TRBV6-3 combines with J gene TRBJ2-7; 7 nucleotides agree with TRBD2. This CDR3 is built from 14 residues. Germline trimming cut 3 bases from V and 5 bases from J; bases unmatched to any gene: 7. CDR1 is MNHEY, CDR2 SVGEGT, per germline. Here the CDR3 DNA reads TGTGCCAGCAGTTATCGGGGGGAGGTTAACGAGCAGTACTTC. Residues: CASSYRGEVNEQYF.

V usage is TRBV5-1 and J usage is TRBJ2-3, with D possibly matching TRBD2 (5 bases). Germline loops: CDR1 SGHRS, CDR2 YFSETQ. Trimming removed 0 bases from V and 4 bases from J, with 15 bases in between. This CDR3 is built from 16 residues. The chain's CDR3 is CASSLGGNGRADTQYF. DNA of the CDR3: TGCGCCAGCAGCTTGGGCGGTAACGGGCGGGCAGATACGCAGTATTTT.

This clone was observed once. V usage is TRBV5-1 and J usage is TRBJ1-6; 8 bases line up with TRBD1. V gave up 3 bases and J gave up 9 bases; unmatched junction bases: 8. There are 15 residues in the CDR3. Germline-derived CDR1 and CDR2 are SGHRS and YFSETQ. The CDR3 protein is CASSSLTGAGSPLHF. The CDR3 DNA reads TGCGCCAGCAGCTCATTGACAGGGGCAGGTTCACCCCTCCACTTT.

The chain recombines TRBV28 with TRBJ2-7, with D perhaps matching TRBD2 (5 bases). The CDR3 contains 17 residues. Trimming stripped 3 bases from V and 0 bases from J, with 18 bases between. Germline V gives CDR1 MDHEN, CDR2 SYDVKM. The chain's CDR3 is CASSFKFLVGSSYEQYF. CDR3 in DNA: TGTGCCAGCAGTTTTAAGTTTCTCGTGGGGAGCTCCTACGAGCAGTACTTC.

This clone was detected only once. This chain connects TRBV7-9 to TRBJ2-3, with 8 bases identical to TRBD2. The CDR3 consists of 16 residues. J lost 0 bases, V lost 1 base, and 3 bases had no gene match. Germline V gives CDR1 SEHNR, CDR2 FQNEAQ (reference sequence). The CDR3 DNA is TGTGCCAGCAGCTTAGGTAGCGGGACTAGCACAGATACGCAGTATTTT. Translated: CASSLGSGTSTDTQYF.

This sequence joins TRBV4-1 and TRBJ1-4, with 10 positions matching TRBD1. The germline V gene has CDR1 MGHRA and CDR2 YSYEKL. V lost 1 base, J lost 2 bases, and 4 bases stayed unmatched. CDR3 length: 17 residues. This CDR3 is CASSQGGQGLTNEKLFF. The CDR3 DNA reads TGCGCCAGCAGCCAAGGGGGACAGGGGTTGACTAATGAAAAACTGTTTTTT.

The V gene is TRBV3-1 (or the pseudogene TRBV3-2), the J gene TRBJ2-4, with D tentatively TRBD1 (6 bases). V lost 4 bases, J lost 0 bases, and 22 bases lay in between. Germline V gene lookup returns CDR1 LGHDT and CDR2 YNNKEL (reference sequence). The CDR3 runs 19 residues. CDR3 sequence: CASSRSPRQDNLAKNIQYF. In DNA, the CDR3 is TGTGCCAGCAGCCGCTCCCCCCGACAGGATAATCTAGCCAAAAACATTCAGTACTTC.

The chain uses TRBV7-8 and TRBJ1-5; 8 bases fit TRBD1. This CDR3 comprises 18 residues. Per germline, CDR1 SGHVS and CDR2 FQNEAQ. V trimming: 5 bases; J trimming: 7 bases; junction bases outside the gene matches: 19. This CDR3 reads CASSTTWDRQLTGQPQHF. CDR3 bases: TGTGCCAGCAGCACTACCTGGGACAGGCAATTAACAGGGCAGCCCCAGCATTTT. The complete variable domain, with remaining parts taken from reference TRBV7-8 and TRBJ1-5, reads GAGVSQSPRYKVAKRGQDVALRCDPISGHVSLFWYQQALGQGPEFLTYFQNEAQLDKSGLPSDRFFAERPEGSVSTLKIQRTQQEDSAVYLCASSTTWDRQLTGQPQHFGDGTRLSIL.